These 13 T cell receptor beta chains share one sample of origin, sequenced in a study of blood T cell repertoires in COVID-19. The assay was immunoSEQ multiplex PCR, and TCRdb's table has in-frame clones only and misses some. Found here are around 400,000 clones, roughly four fifths of them singletons; the top ten hold about 4.8%. Sequenced material: PBMCs or T cells enriched from blood (not recorded which). These TCRs come from a woman aged 45-65 years who had recovered from COVID-19.

The rearrangement uses TRBV18 and TRBJ2-1; TRBD2 matches at 10 bases. With V trimmed by 9 bases and J by 9 bases, 11 bases remained unmatched. CDR3 size: 14 residues. Looked up from germline, CDR1 is KGHSH and CDR2 is LQKENI. In DNA, the CDR3 is TGTGCCAGGTCCCTTAGCGGGGGGCAGATTGAGCAGTTCTTC. Its protein is CARSLSGGQIEQFF.

V and J are TRBV27 and TRBJ1-2; D unresolved. Trimming took off 4 bases at V and 13 bases at J, with 25 bases between the two ends. Germline V gene data show CDR1 as MNHEY and CDR2 as SMNVEV (reference sequence). CDR3 length: 15 amino acids. CDR3 protein: CASSSGPRGVVRRTF. The CDR3 DNA sequence: TGTGCCAGCAGTTCCGGGCCTCGGGGTGTAGTGCGTCGCACCTTC.

The rearrangement uses TRBV4-2 and TRBJ2-2; 7 bases map to TRBD2. Trimming at V came to 4 bases and at J to 6 bases, leaving 14 bases not matched to a gene. The CDR3 spans 17 residues. Germline CDR1 and CDR2: LGHNA and YNFKEQ. Here the CDR3 reads CASSRGGTRVRAGELFF. The CDR3 coding sequence is TGTGCCAGCAGCCGGGGGGGGACCAGGGTTCGGGCCGGGGAGCTGTTTTTT.

In this sample, this clone turned up a few times. The chain combines TRBV2 with TRBJ1-2; 8 bases fit TRBD1. Germline assignment: CDR1 SNHLY and CDR2 FYNNEI. V dropped 6 bases and J dropped 7; count of bases not matched to a gene: 4. CDR3 length: 12 residues. CDR3 sequence (DNA): TGTGCCAGCAGCCAGGGGGCGGGTGGCTACACCTTC. Translated, it gives CASSQGAGGYTF.

V usage is TRBV12-5 and J usage is TRBJ1-1; D unresolved. From germline, CDR1 is LGHNT and CDR2 FRNRAP. V was trimmed by 2 bases and J by 1 base, leaving 5 bases between them. There are 13 residues in the CDR3. Written as DNA, the CDR3 is TGTGCTAGTGGTTTGACATCGAACACTGAAGCTTTCTTT. It specifies CASGLTSNTEAFF.

The gene calls are TRBV23-1 and TRBJ2-2, with a tentative D call TRBD2 (6 bases). TRBV23-1 is annotated as an ORF whose role is uncertain. There are 16 residues in the CDR3. The ends were cut back, 4 bases at V and 1 base at J, with 13 bases in the middle. This CDR3 is CASSPREGWNTGELFF. The CDR3 nucleotides are TGCGCCAGCAGTCCGCGGGAAGGGTGGAACACCGGGGAGCTGTTTTTT.

The chain recombines TRBV6-5 with TRBJ1-5; 7 bases map to TRBD1. Germline CDR1 reads MNHEY; CDR2 reads SVGAGI. J was trimmed by 4 bases and V by 6 bases; bases with no gene match: 6. This CDR3 contains 14 residues. CDR3 amino acids: CASSSGQLNQPQHF. The CDR3 nucleotides are TGTGCCAGCAGCTCGGGACAGCTTAATCAGCCCCAGCATTTT.

On this clone: Other DNA sequences in the same sample also yield this CDR3. V usage is TRBV3-1 (or the pseudogene TRBV3-2) and J usage is TRBJ1-1, with a weak D call TRBD1 (6 bases). The length of the CDR3 is 14 residues. Germline lookup yields CDR1 LGHDT and CDR2 YNNKEL (reference sequence). The V gene lost 1 base and the J gene lost 1 base, with 7 bases spanning the gap. The CDR3 DNA reads as TGTGCCAGCAGCCAAGTACAGGGGAACACTGAAGCTTTCTTT. As protein: CASSQVQGNTEAFF.

This rearrangement joins TRBV5-3 to TRBJ1-4, with 9 nucleotides matching TRBD1. TRBV5-3 is marked as an open reading frame, function uncertain. This CDR3 spans 16 amino acids. V was clipped by 5 bases and J by 4 bases; unmatched bases: 9. This CDR3 is CARSPDRGGCNEKLFF. The CDR3 bases are TGTGCCAGAAGTCCGGACAGGGGAGGGTGTAATGAAAAACTGTTTTTT.

The chain uses TRBV19 and TRBJ2-1, with D hard to call. V lost 5 bases to trimming and J lost 4 bases, with 15 bases between them. This CDR3 is 15 amino acids long. CDR1 and CDR2 from the germline V gene are LNHDA and SQIVND (reference sequence). The CDR3 DNA reads as TGTGCCAGTAGTCACGACTCAGAGCCGTACAATGAGCAGTTCTTC. It codes for CASSHDSEPYNEQFF.

This clone turned up a few times. CDR3 bases: TGTGCCACCAGCTCGGGACAGGGGATCTACGAGCAGTACTTC. Residues: CATSSGQGIYEQYF. The chain combines TRBV15 with TRBJ2-7, with 10 positions matching TRBD1. The V and J ends lost 5 bases and 3 bases, in that order; junction bases with no gene match: 4. Germline-derived CDR1 and CDR2 are LNHNV and YYDKDF (reference sequence). The CDR3 contains 14 residues.

The rearrangement joins TRBV6-5 to TRBJ1-6, with 7 bases lining up with TRBD1. The CDR3 spans 15 residues. V was pared by 5 bases and J by 2 bases, with 3 bases of the junction left unmatched. Germline assignment: CDR1 MNHEY and CDR2 SVGAGI. CDR3 sequence reads: CASSQTGTYNSPLHF. DNA for the CDR3: TGTGCCAGCAGTCAGACAGGGACCTATAATTCACCCCTCCACTTT.

The chain is built from TRBV5-4 and TRBJ1-3; no clear D gene. The CDR3 sequence is 15 residues long. Trimming left V 1 base short and J 2 bases short, with 10 bases between. Germline V lookup: CDR1 SGHNT, CDR2 YYREEE (reference sequence). As DNA, the CDR3 is TGTGCCAGCAGCTTGTCTTCAGTTCCTGGAAACACCATATATTTT. Protein product: CASSLSSVPGNTIYF.